These 19 T cell receptor beta chains were all obtained from the same sample, sequenced in a study of T cell repertoires in cytomegalovirus infection. No antigens are known for them. TCRdb reprocessed the reads with MiXCR, giving one entry per CDR3 protein. Of roughly 990,000 distinct CDR3 sequences listed, roughly 30% are singletons. The sample in question was cultured CD8+ T cells from PBMCs, obtained from culture after CMV antigen stimulation. All receptors come from a human donor in good health (CMV status not recorded). Some clones in this sample may be carry-over from other donors' samples.

This clonotype was seen ten or more times. The V and J genes are TRBV7-9 and TRBJ1-2, with TRBD1 matching over 9 bases. The CDR3 sequence is 18 residues long. The germline CDR1 and CDR2 sequences are SEHNR and FQNEAQ (reference sequence). V lost 4 bases to trimming and J lost 6 bases; unmatched junction nucleotides: 18. The DNA of the CDR3 is TGTGCCAGCAGCTCGATCCTAACCCCGGGACAGGGCGCCCATGGCTACACCTTC. Translation gives CASSSILTPGQGAHGYTF.

V gene TRBV2 combines with J gene TRBJ2-7; the D gene could be TRBD1 or TRBD2 (5 bases each). The V gene lost 2 bases and the J gene lost 1 base, with 9 bases spanning the gap. The CDR3 totals 14 residues. Germline CDR1 SNHLY, CDR2 FYNNEI. CDR3 region: CASSERGRSYEQYF. CDR3 in DNA: TGTGCCAGCAGTGAAAGGGGACGTTCCTACGAGCAGTACTTC.

This clonotype was observed a few times. A junction boundary mismatches the germline segment, possibly from a read error. The chain's CDR3 is CASSLGPSNEQYF. The CDR3 DNA is TGTGCCAGCAGTTTAGGGCCCTCCAACGAGCAGTACTTC. The chain recombines TRBV27 with TRBJ2-7; D gene unclear. CDR1 is MNHEY and CDR2 is SMNVEV in the germline V gene (reference sequence). CDR3 length equals 13 residues.

The chain links TRBV4-3 to TRBJ2-5; D tentatively fits TRBD1 or TRBD2 (6 bases each). The germline gives CDR1 LGHNA, CDR2 YSLEER. This CDR3 has 14 residues. Trimming removed 0 bases from V and 6 bases from J, with 11 bases in between. In DNA form, the CDR3 reads TGCGCCAGCAGCCAAGAACGGGGGCCGAAGACCCAGTACTTC. Protein sequence: CASSQERGPKTQYF.

The chain employs TRBV19 and TRBJ1-1, with 10 nucleotides matching TRBD1. The trim removed 5 bases at V and 5 bases at J, leaving 5 bases unmatched. Germline V lookup: CDR1 LNHDA, CDR2 SQIVND (reference sequence). The CDR3 length is 14 residues. In nucleotides, the CDR3 is TGTGCCAGTAGTGCGGGACAGGGGTGGACTGAAGCTTTCTTT. It codes for CASSAGQGWTEAFF.

This clonotype was seen a handful of times. The chain couples TRBV4-1 to TRBJ1-1; D possibly corresponds to TRBD1 (6 bases). V was pared by 4 bases and J by 0 bases, with 18 bases between. This CDR3 has 17 amino acids. CDR1 MGHRA and CDR2 YSYEKL come from the germline V gene. This chain's CDR3 is CASSLIPTGSMNTEAFF. CDR3 sequence (DNA): TGCGCCAGCAGCCTAATCCCGACAGGTTCGATGAACACTGAAGCTTTCTTT.

The chain uses TRBV5-1 and TRBJ1-2; D perhaps matches TRBD1 (6 bases). The germline gives CDR1 SGHRS, CDR2 YFSETQ. The length of the CDR3 is 11 residues. V lost 6 bases, J lost 6 bases, and 9 bases lay in between. The CDR3 DNA sequence: TGCGCCAGCACCAAGGGGGATGGCTACACCTTC. This encodes CASTKGDGYTF.

J is TRBJ2-3 and V is TRBV12-3 or TRBV12-4; 8 positions agree with TRBD2. The V segment lost 7 bases and the J segment 4 bases; nucleotides outside the gene matches: 10. This CDR3 comprises 15 residues. The CDR3 region is CASTRTSLFSDTQYF. The CDR3 coding sequence is TGTGCCAGCACCCGGACTAGCCTGTTTTCAGATACGCAGTATTTT.

A few counts support this clonotype. The V and J genes are TRBV12-3 or TRBV12-4 and TRBJ2-1; the match to TRBD2 covers 8 bases. The CDR3 is 16 amino acids. With 1 base clipped from V and 5 bases from J, the junction kept 7 bases outside the gene matches. The CDR3 protein is CASSLVGRGDNNEQFF. The CDR3 DNA is TGTGCCAGCAGTTTAGTGGGGCGGGGGGACAACAATGAGCAGTTCTTC.

The chain uses TRBV6-1 and TRBJ1-5; 7 nucleotides agree with TRBD1. CDR3 length equals 17 residues. Germline V CDR1 and CDR2: MNHNS, SASEGT. V gave up 5 bases and J gave up 0 bases; unmatched junction bases: 10. CDR3 DNA: TGTGCCAGCAGTAGATCCGACAGGGCATATAGCAATCAGCCCCAGCATTTT. Its protein product is CASSRSDRAYSNQPQHF.

This chain uses TRBV6-2 or TRBV6-3 with TRBJ2-7; tentative D call: TRBD1 (5 bases). The V end was cut by 8 bases, the J end by 2 bases, with 10 bases between. CDR1 and CDR2 (germline): MNHEY, SVGEGT. CDR3 length: 12 amino acids. CDR3 in DNA: TGTGCCAGCGGGGCTGTCCCCTACGAGCAGTACGTC. Its protein product is CASGAVPYEQYV.

This clonotype was seen ten or more times. V is TRBV7-9 and J is TRBJ1-1; possibly TRBD1 for D (5 bases). Germline-derived CDR1 and CDR2 are SEHNR and FQNEAQ (reference sequence). The CDR3 is made up of 15 amino acids. Trimming cost V 2 bases and J 4 bases, with 14 bases left between them. Written as DNA, the CDR3 is TGTGCCAGCAGCTTAACCGGGGGTCCTGGCACTGAAGCTTTCTTT. It is translated as CASSLTGGPGTEAFF.

V is TRBV13 and J is TRBJ1-2; D is unresolved. Trimming took 0 bases from V and 6 from J, leaving 14 bases between them. The CDR3 has 15 amino acids. The germline V gene encodes CDR1 PRHDT and CDR2 FYEKMQ (reference sequence). The CDR3 DNA sequence: TGTGCCAGCAGCTTAGGGGCCGCCCGTTTGAATGGCTACACCTTC. It codes for CASSLGAARLNGYTF.

This clonotype has more than one count but fewer than ten. The chain recombines TRBV12-3 or TRBV12-4 with TRBJ2-1; D is undetermined. The CDR3 extends over 13 amino acids. Between the trimmed V and J ends, which lost 2 bases and 5 bases, there was a span of 7 bases. The CDR3 is CASSLIGHNEQFF. The CDR3, as DNA: TGTGCCAGCAGTTTAATCGGACACAATGAGCAGTTCTTC.

This clonotype has a count of ten or more. One junction end disagrees with the germline gene, perhaps due to a read error. The chain is built from TRBV7-7 and TRBJ2-3; 7 bases are a match to TRBD1. Germline V CDR1 and CDR2: SSHAT, FNYEAQ (reference sequence). There are 13 residues in the CDR3. The CDR3 DNA is TGTGCTAGCAGCCCCGGACAGGCAGATACGCAGTATTTT. Translated, it gives CASSPGQADTQYF.

The rearrangement joins TRBV4-3 to TRBJ1-5, with unresolved D. Trimming shortened V by 0 bases and J by 0 bases, and 12 bases separated the two germline ends. Germline values: CDR1 LGHNA, CDR2 YSLEER. The CDR3 consists of 17 residues. The CDR3 sequence: CASSQDVLRYSNQPQHF. The CDR3 DNA reads TGCGCCAGCAGCCAAGACGTTCTCCGATATAGCAATCAGCCCCAGCATTTT.

This clonotype was recorded at least ten times. The rearrangement links TRBV7-8 to TRBJ2-2; 7 bases fit TRBD2. Germline values: CDR1 SGHVS, CDR2 FQNEAQ. This CDR3 comprises 16 residues. Losses at the gene ends were 3 bases for V and 0 bases for J; bases not matched to a gene: 4. The CDR3 protein is CASSLGGVPNTGELFF. In nucleotides, the CDR3 is TGTGCCAGCAGCTTGGGGGGGGTTCCGAACACCGGGGAGCTGTTTTTT. Together with reference TRBV7-8 and TRBJ2-2, the CDR3 gives the full variable domain: GAGVSQSPRYKVAKRGQDVALRCDPISGHVSLFWYQQALGQGPEFLTYFQNEAQLDKSGLPSDRFFAERPEGSVSTLKIQRTQQEDSAVYLCASSLGGVPNTGELFFGEGSRLTVL.

This clonotype was counted only a few times. The J gene is TRBJ1-4, the V gene TRBV7-9; a weak D match, TRBD1 (6 bases). This CDR3 comprises 16 residues. Germline loops: CDR1 SEHNR, CDR2 FQNEAQ (reference sequence). V was shortened by 4 bases and J by 7 bases, with 19 bases between the two germline ends. The CDR3: CASSSNYRDLGEKLFF. The CDR3 DNA follows: TGTGCCAGCAGCTCGAATTACAGGGACCTAGGTGAAAAACTGTTTTTT.

The chain is built from TRBV6-2 or TRBV6-3 and TRBJ2-7; 7 nucleotides align to TRBD1. The CDR3 runs 12 residues. The J segment lost 3 bases and the V segment lost 6 bases, leaving 2 bases of the junction unmatched. Germline CDR1 and CDR2: MNHEY and SVGEGT. CDR3 amino acids: CASRDRVYEQYV. The CDR3 coding sequence is TGTGCCAGCAGAGACAGGGTCTACGAGCAGTACGTC.